This paragraph reports one T cell receptor (beta chain). Its target is not known. TCRdb keeps only in-frame clones here, not all; method: immunoSEQ multiplex PCR. The repertoire holds 100,000 to 150,000 clones, with approximately 91% as singletons. V was clipped by 3 bases and J by 4 bases, with 9 bases between them. Per the germline V gene, CDR1 is DFQATT and CDR2 is SNEGSKA (reference sequence). There are 12 residues in the CDR3. This sample is drawn from a study of T cell responses to AZD1222 COVID-19 vaccine. Overall study results and limits: Repertoire collection took place solely once the T cell response had peaked.

This specimen consisted of peripheral blood, obtained 28 days after the second AZD1222 dose. The chain links TRBV20-1 to TRBJ1-1; D gene unclear. The sequence was collected from an adult who received the AZD1222 COVID-19 vaccine. In DNA, the CDR3 is TGCAGTGCTAGTACTCCGGCCACTGAAGCTTTCTTT. Its translation is CSASTPATEAFF.